Each of the 20 T cell receptor beta chains below was sequenced from the same sample in a study of blood T cells in healthy people across ages. For the second PCR, which ran for roughly 7 to 11 cycles, a sample-barcoded 5' primer and a J-beta primer mix were used. TCRdb re-called the 5' RACE reads with MiXCR, one entry per CDR3 protein. The repertoire has about 720,000 distinct CDR3 sequences, 20% to 25% of them found once; the top ten carry less than 25%. Material: blood. The receptors come from a man in his 70s in good health.

CDR3 DNA sequence: TGTGCCAGCAGCACAAACCGGGACTCGGGCAATGAGCAGTTCTTC. Amino acid sequence: CASSTNRDSGNEQFF. The V and J genes are TRBV11-3 and TRBJ2-7, with TRBD2 as a possible D gene (6 bases). With the DNA end fitting TRBJ2-1 better, the J assignment may be wrong. The CDR3 consists of 15 residues. Per germline, CDR1 SGHNT and CDR2 YENEEA.

This clonotype has more than one count but fewer than ten. The chain links TRBV6-5 to TRBJ2-1; no definite D call. V was cut by 2 bases and J by 4 bases, with 6 bases left in between. CDR1 MNHEY and CDR2 SVGAGI come from the germline V gene. CDR3 length: 13 amino acids. The CDR3 sequence is CASSYTRYNEQFF. CDR3 coding DNA: TGTGCCAGCAGTTACACCCGATACAATGAGCAGTTCTTC.

The CDR3 bases are TGTGCCAGCAGTTACTCGCCCCTGAACACTGAAGCTTTCTTT. Protein product: CASSYSPLNTEAFF. The genes are TRBV6-2 or TRBV6-3 and TRBJ1-1; no clear D. The germline V gene has CDR1 MNHEY and CDR2 SVGEGT. The CDR3 contains 14 residues. With 0 bases removed from V and 0 bases from J, the gap between germline ends came to 5 bases.

This chain links TRBV20-1 with TRBJ2-2; 11 nucleotides align to TRBD2. The CDR3 consists of 15 residues. Germline V gives CDR1 DFQATT, CDR2 SNEGSKA (reference sequence). V dropped 5 bases and J dropped 4; count of bases not matched to a gene: 6. CDR3 nucleotide sequence: TGCAGTGCTGAGAAGGGACTAGCGGCCACCGGGGAGCTGTTTTTT. Protein product: CSAEKGLAATGELFF.

A word on this clonotype: Germline and junction disagree at one end, which may indicate a read error. The rearrangement uses TRBV12-3 or TRBV12-4 and TRBJ1-2; D is unclear. The CDR3 has 12 amino acids. DNA for the CDR3: TGTGCCGGCAGTTCGCAGAACTATGGCTACACCTTC. This codes for CAGSSQNYGYTF.

The chain combines TRBV5-5 with TRBJ1-2; perhaps TRBD1 as D (6 bases). The CDR3 is 13 amino acids. Trimming shortened V by 4 bases and J by 8 bases, and 15 bases separated the two germline ends. Germline loops: CDR1 SGHKS, CDR2 YYEKEE (reference sequence). The CDR3 reads CASSLGTMGGYTF. CDR3 bases: TGTGCCAGCAGCCTTGGGACAATGGGGGGCTACACCTTC.

This clonotype showed up just a few times. This CDR3 fails to terminate in the conserved phenylalanine or tryptophan, so it likely reflects a read error. The chain joins TRBV20-1 to TRBJ1-1; perhaps TRBD1 as D (5 bases). This CDR3 has 15 amino acids. CDR1 DFQATT and CDR2 SNEGSKA come from the germline V gene (reference sequence). The V gene lost 2 bases and the J gene lost 3 bases, with 16 bases spanning the gap. This CDR3 is CSARSPGGPDTEAFL. The DNA of the CDR3 is TGCAGTGCTAGATCCCCTGGGGGACCCGACACTGAAGCTTTCCTT.

This clonotype was detected ten times or more. The gene calls are TRBV12-3 or TRBV12-4 and TRBJ2-5; the D gene could be TRBD1 or TRBD2 (5 bases each). This CDR3 is built from 14 residues. V dropped 4 bases and J dropped 7 bases, with 16 bases sitting between them. The CDR3 DNA reads TGTGCCAGCAGTTCCCAAGGTGGGGGAGCGACCCAGTACTTC. Residues: CASSSQGGGATQYF.

This clonotype occurred many times. The V gene is TRBV4-2, the J gene TRBJ2-7, with TRBD2 matching over 12 bases. The trim removed 0 bases at V and 3 bases at J, leaving 3 bases unmatched. CDR1 and CDR2 (germline): LGHNA, YNFKEQ. The CDR3 covers 16 residues. CDR3 residues: CASSQDWTSGVYEQYF. For the CDR3, the DNA is TGTGCCAGCAGCCAAGATTGGACTAGCGGGGTCTACGAGCAGTACTTC.

The chain is built from TRBV4-3 and TRBJ1-5; a weak D match, TRBD1 (6 bases). The length of the CDR3 is 16 residues. V was clipped by 0 bases and J by 6 bases, with 15 bases between them. In germline, CDR1 is LGHNA, CDR2 YSLEER. CDR3 coding DNA: TGCGCCAGCAGCCAAGATTCCGGGGGCGCAGGTCAGCCCCAGCATTTT. Protein: CASSQDSGGAGQPQHF.

This clonotype has more than one count but fewer than ten. The chain joins TRBV7-7 to TRBJ2-5; no reliable D call. The J call is doubtful: the DNA matches TRBJ2-7 better. CDR1 SSHAT and CDR2 FNYEAQ come from the germline V gene (reference sequence). CDR3 length: 14 residues. In nucleotides, the CDR3 is TGTGCCAGCAGCACCGCAGGAAGCCCCTACGAGCAGTACGTC. Residues: CASSTAGSPYEQYV.

This chain connects TRBV20-1 to TRBJ2-3, with TRBD1 matching over 9 bases. V trimming: 6 bases; J trimming: 1 base; junction bases outside the gene matches: 11. The CDR3 runs to 16 residues. The germline CDR1 and CDR2 sequences are DFQATT and SNEGSKA (reference sequence). Written as DNA, the CDR3 is TGCAGTGCAACAGGGGGCGATTCACGTGGCACAGATACGCAGTATTTT. It encodes CSATGGDSRGTDTQYF.

The rearrangement links TRBV7-9 to TRBJ2-5; 9 bases are shared with TRBD1. CDR3 size: 14 residues. J was trimmed by 3 bases and V by 4 bases; bases with no gene match: 3. The germline V gene encodes CDR1 SEHNR and CDR2 FQNEAQ (reference sequence). CDR3 sequence (DNA): TGTGCCAGCAGCTCTTGGACAGGGGAAGAGACCCAGTACTTC. Translation gives CASSSWTGEETQYF.

This clonotype was counted at least ten times. V usage is TRBV7-2 and J usage is TRBJ2-1, with 8 bases lining up with TRBD2. Germline V gene sequence: CDR1 SGHTA, CDR2 FQGNSA. Trimming at V came to 5 bases and at J to 3 bases, leaving 6 bases not matched to a gene. The CDR3 consists of 15 residues. This chain's CDR3 is CASSPDGTSYNEQFF. The CDR3, as DNA: TGTGCCAGCAGCCCAGACGGGACTAGCTACAATGAGCAGTTCTTC.

Worth noting for this clonotype: A read error may account for a junction end that differs from germline. The rearrangement uses TRBV19 and TRBJ1-1, with 10 bases aligning to TRBD1. CDR3 length equals 15 residues. Germline CDR1 LNHDA, CDR2 SQIVND (reference sequence). The CDR3 DNA sequence: TGTGCCAGTAGTCCCCGGGACAGGGGCAACACTGGAGCTTTCTTT. Translated, it gives CASSPRDRGNTGAFF.

The rearrangement links TRBV12-3 or TRBV12-4 to TRBJ1-5, with a possible D match to TRBD1 (5 bases). V was trimmed by 5 bases and J by 0 bases, leaving 14 bases between them. The CDR3 runs 16 residues. CDR3 nucleotides: TGTGCCAGCAGTCCTCAGGGAGGGCTTAGCAATCAGCCCCAGCATTTT. Its protein is CASSPQGGLSNQPQHF.

As concerns this clonotype: A much larger clonotype is one base distant, so this may be a read error. Since no conserved phenylalanine or tryptophan closes the CDR3, a read error is the likely cause. The chain carries TRBV29-1 and TRBJ2-3, with 8 nucleotides matching TRBD1. V lost 8 bases, J lost 4 bases, and 8 bases stayed unmatched. The CDR3 runs 13 residues. The germline gives CDR1 SQVTM, CDR2 ANQGSEA. CDR3: CSSYGQGADTQYS. In DNA form, the CDR3 reads TGCAGCTCCTACGGACAGGGAGCAGATACGCAGTATTCT.

The chain links TRBV4-1 to TRBJ2-7; 8 nucleotides align to TRBD1. CDR1 is MGHRA and CDR2 is YSYEKL in the germline V gene. This CDR3 is built from 14 residues. V shed 7 bases and J 2 bases; nucleotides not matched to a gene: 7. In nucleotides, the CDR3 is TGCGCCAGCATGGTTGGACAGGGAGCCTACGAGCAGTACTTC. Protein sequence: CASMVGQGAYEQYF.

The CDR3 nucleotides read TGTGCCAGCTGGGGACTTTCCTATGGCTACACCTTC. Its translation is CASWGLSYGYTF. The chain has TRBV3-1 and TRBJ1-2, with D perhaps TRBD1 (5 bases). Germline CDR1 is LGHDT and CDR2 is YNNKEL (reference sequence). This CDR3 is 12 amino acids long. The V gene lost 8 bases and the J gene lost 4 bases, with 11 bases spanning the gap.

This clonotype was seen ten or more times. V usage is TRBV30 and J usage is TRBJ2-1; D possibly corresponds to TRBD1 (6 bases). Germline loops: CDR1 GTSNPN, CDR2 SVGIG (reference sequence). The CDR3 is 14 residues long. Trimming shortened V by 3 bases and J by 4 bases, and 13 bases separated the two germline ends. This CDR3 reads CAWRRDTSYNEQFF. CDR3 bases: TGTGCCTGGAGGAGGGACACTTCATACAATGAGCAGTTCTTC.